This TCR beta chain comes out of a study of cytomegalovirus exposure and HLA in healthy donors. About the research overall: Around 190 million T cells yielded roughly 100 million unique TCR beta sequences, as an earlier analysis found. Study-level points and caveats: Altogether, 170 or so TCR beta chains were recorded as cytomegalovirus-associated. Immune exposure information available was restricted to CMV serostatus.

Turning to this clone: The antigen is unknown.

Primers included in the PCR were 60 Vbeta and 13 Jbeta primers. Measured with immunoSEQ multiplex PCR; TCRdb has only the in-frame clones, and not every one. This sample contains some 130,000 clones. CDR1 is LNHDA and CDR2 is SQIVND in the germline V gene (reference sequence). V lost 5 bases to trimming and J lost 1 base, with 16 bases between them. The CDR3 has 16 residues. The chain joins TRBV19 to TRBJ2-3; possibly TRBD1 for D (5 bases). Input material: PBMCs. This clonotype originated in a man in his late teens or twenties in good health and CMV-seronegative. DNA of the CDR3: TGTGCCAGTAGTGAACGACAGACAGTGGGCACAGATACGCAGTATTTT. This translates into CASSERQTVGTDTQYF.